This T cell receptor beta chain was recorded in a study of tissue T cells after allogeneic stem cell transplantation. V lost 2 bases and J 7 bases, leaving 12 bases between the germline ends. Germline V gives CDR1 SEHNR, CDR2 FQNEAQ (reference sequence). The CDR3 runs to 14 residues. This table comes from immunoSEQ multiplex PCR, and its TCRdb copy is limited to in-frame clones, with some not included. The sample shows several thousand clones, 74% of them seen only once. Adult allogeneic hematopoietic cell transplant recipients with steroid-refractory graft-versus-host disease were prospectively enrolled for research autopsy. As regards this clone: Antigen specificity is unknown.

Study-wide points: Within patients, tissue anatomy strongly shaped TCR repertoire composition. Blood and spleen captured only part of the tissue TCR repertoire.

The material sequenced was left colon tissue, taken at autopsy. The gene calls are TRBV7-9 and TRBJ1-5, with D unclear. This clonotype was sampled from a male patient aged 60 or older with steroid-refractory graft-versus-host disease after an allogeneic stem cell transplant. Some T cells may originate from the graft donor. The CDR3 is CASSLSSGPQPQHF. The CDR3 DNA is TGTGCCAGCAGCTTATCATCAGGACCGCAGCCCCAGCATTTT.